This T cell receptor gamma chain was documented in a study of Vδ1+ human thymocytes. Notes on the study in general: Thymic delta-chain repertoires held approximately 20% Vdelta2 sequences and few Vdelta3, despite high sort purity. Thymic TRG and TRD repertoires appeared highly polyclonal, with Gaussian CDR3 length distributions.

The CDR3 has 14 amino acids. From germline, CDR1 is GITISATS and CDR2 ISYDGTV (reference sequence). The trim removed 0 bases at V and 9 bases at J, leaving 11 bases unmatched. A word on this clone: What it binds is unknown.

Purity of the sorted Vdelta1+ thymocytes ranged from 98% to 99.6%. Sequences come from RNA converted to cDNA by reverse transcription. CDR3 amplicons came from multiplex PCR with pooled V-gene forward and constant-region reverse primers. TCRdb used CATT to re-call clones from the multiplex PCR reads. This table holds under 25,000 gamma-chain clones, about 13% found once. Sequenced: Vdelta1+ gamma-delta thymocytes from the thymus. This sample's subset: FACS-sorted CD3+ TCRalphabeta- TCRVdelta1+ TCRVdelta2- thymocytes. V is TRGV9 and J is TRGJ1 or TRGJ2. The origin of this receptor is a child younger than two who had congenital heart surgery. The CDR3 spells CALWEVQCIRKKLF. The DNA for the CDR3 is TGTGCCTTGTGGGAGGTGCAATGCATCCGTAAGAAACTCTTT.